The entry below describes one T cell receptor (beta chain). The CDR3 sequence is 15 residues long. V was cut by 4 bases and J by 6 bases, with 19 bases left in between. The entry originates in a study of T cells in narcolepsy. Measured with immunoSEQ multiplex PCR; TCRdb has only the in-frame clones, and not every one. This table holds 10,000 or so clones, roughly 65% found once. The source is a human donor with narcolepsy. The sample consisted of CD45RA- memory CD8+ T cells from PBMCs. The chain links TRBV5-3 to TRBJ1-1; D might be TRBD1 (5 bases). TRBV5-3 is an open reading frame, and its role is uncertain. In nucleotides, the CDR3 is TGTGCCAGAAGCCCCAGGCTCCCAGGGATCCCTGAAGCTTTCTTT. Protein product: CARSPRLPGIPEAFF.